This paragraph reports one TCR beta chain. Antigen unknown. These data belong to a study of OX40 agonist ivuxolimab in advanced cancers. The overall study: It was ivuxolimab, an agonistic anti-OX40 (CD134) antibody, that patients were treated with. Cancers in dose escalation were hepatocellular, melanoma, renal cell and head and neck. General study results and limits: CD8+ T cells (on average) carried more expanded clones than CD4+ T cells. The study did not work out the antigen specificity of the expanded peripheral T cells.

Sequenced by immunoSEQ multiplex PCR; TCRdb stores in-frame clones only, minus some. The sample has 130,000 or so clones, 75% to 95% seen once. The receptor was isolated from an adult with an advanced solid tumor such as melanoma, head and neck, liver or kidney cancer. This sample comprised CD4+ or CD8+ T cells sorted from blood, obtained in a trial of the OX40 agonist ivuxolimab.

CDR3 loop: CASSPVRGDYGYTF. DNA for the CDR3: TGTGCCAGCTCACCAGTTAGGGGGGACTATGGCTACACCTTC. The chain has TRBV18 and TRBJ1-2, with a tentative D call TRBD1 (6 bases). Germline CDR1 reads KGHSH; CDR2 reads LQKENI. There are 14 residues in the CDR3. The V gene lost 2 bases and the J gene lost 3 bases, with 10 bases spanning the gap.